Listed here is a single T cell receptor (beta chain). Its antigen is currently not known. No much larger clone is present one base from it, and per-base qualities are unavailable. TCRbeta CDR3 regions were amplified from genomic DNA using the immunoSEQ Assay, a bias-controlled multiplex PCR. The original pipeline was this. Nucleated cell counts per sample were estimated from amplification of reference gene primers within the assay. To quantify the absolute abundance of each unique TCRbeta CDR3 rearrangement, sequence reads were collapsed and filtered. For each sample, productive Simpson clonality was calculated by taking the square root of Simpson's diversity index across productive rearrangements. Drawn from immuneACCESS, this table holds only the in-frame rearrangements with V and J called that TCRdb kept. Clones are partly lost; checked studies trace under half to an unresolved V gene and leave the rest unexplained. That table gives V, J and clone size, and the DNA gave D and trimming. The table for this sample lists 200,000 or so clones; about four fifths of them were counted only once. The ten top clones hold around 12% of the sample.

At one collaborating source in Seattle, patients were enrolled during active infection and were followed longitudinally through the course of disease. Whole blood was collected in K2EDTA tubes by collaborating institutions according to the institutions' own protocols. For TCRbeta analysis, collaborators shipped samples as frozen whole blood, isolated PBMCs, or DNA extracted from either of those sample types. This sample was included in a study of blood T cell repertoires in COVID-19 (dated by TCRdb to about 2020). Background for the entire study: Samples from collaborators originated in the United States, Italy and Spain and spanned both the acute and convalescent phases of COVID-19. The material from the prospective study consisted of cDNA or gDNA derived from T cells, B-cell-depleted T cells, or PBMCs. Subjects who had been exposed to COVID-19, were actively infected with it, or had recovered from it provided the deeply sampled blood TCRbeta repertoires that made up the dataset. The repertoires were made available in a free public database intended to serve as a resource for research on the immune response to SARS-CoV-2. The samples were drawn from the first 160 participants of the ongoing ImmuneRACE study and from about 1,200 subjects provided by 6 global collaborators. Nearly every sample came with metadata listing a de-identified subject ID, COVID-19 status, age in years and sex. Where HLA class I and class II types were available, the types were taken from metadata supplied by the sample provider, not from assay-based typing.

From the cysteine up to the phenylalanine, the CDR3 has a length of 13 residues. Kept here is only the CDR3 DNA, which spans 39 bases and is read in frame from base 1. Trimmed from V: 1 base; trimmed from J: 6 bases; junction bases lacking a gene match: 0. The germline V gene (reference sequence) specifies LGHDT as CDR1 and YNNKEL as CDR2. Beyond this particular receptor, the publication reports: The amount of clinical and demographic metadata varied by source and participant and was provided uncurated.

Sequenced input: peripheral blood. This receptor chain uses TRBV3-1 (or the pseudogene TRBV3-2) and TRBJ2-1, with 7 bases aligning to TRBD1. The TCR sequence derives from a woman of 80 years or more with COVID-19, enrolled during active disease. The CDR3 reads CASSQAGGNEQFF. The DNA sequence is as follows: TGTGCCAGCAGCCAAGCAGGGGGCAATGAGCAGTTCTTC.